This TCR beta chain was recovered during a study of CD8+ T cells in alopecia areata. Once RNA had been extracted, it was reverse transcribed into cDNA to act as the sequencing template. Sequencing used immunoSEQ multiplex PCR; TCRdb keeps in-frame clones, though not all of them. Here the sample spans over 120,000 clones, approximately 49% being singletons. The germline V gene encodes CDR1 SGHTA and CDR2 FQGTGA. Trimming shortened V by 5 bases and J by 0 bases, and 8 bases separated the two germline ends. CDR3 size: 15 residues. Whole-study results and caveats: Across lesional scalp, and particularly alopecia totalis/universalis, clonality surpassed that of normal scalp. Sharing of TCR sequences between patients (possibly for HLA-related reasons) was less clear than in mice.

Concerning this clone itself: Antigen unknown.

Sorting from PBMCs produced CD4+ and CD8+ T cells. The receptor was derived from a human donor with alopecia areata. The specimen comprised CD4+ T cells sorted from blood, sampled at week 0. V usage is TRBV7-3 and J usage is TRBJ2-6; D uncertain. The CDR3 sequence is CASSPFISGANVLTF. Here the CDR3 DNA reads TGTGCCAGCAGCCCTTTTATCTCTGGGGCCAACGTCCTGACTTTC.